The T cell receptor beta chain described here comes from a study of blood T cell repertoires in COVID-19 (TCRdb year 2020). Broadly, across the study: Samples from collaborators originated in the United States, Italy and Spain and spanned both the acute and convalescent phases of COVID-19. The prospective study material was composed of cDNA or gDNA derived from T cells, B-cell-depleted T cells, or PBMCs. Subjects who had been exposed to COVID-19, were actively infected with it, or had recovered from it provided the deeply sampled blood TCRbeta repertoires that made up the dataset. The repertoires were made available in a free public database intended to serve as a resource for research on the immune response to SARS-CoV-2. Samples came from the ongoing ImmuneRACE study (first 160 participants) plus 1,254 subjects from 6 global collaborators. Sample metadata almost always included a de-identified subject ID, COVID-19 status, age in years and sex. Where HLA class I and class II types were available, the types were taken from metadata supplied by the sample provider, not from assay-based typing. Broad study findings and their caveats: Clinical and demographic metadata were provided uncurated, with the amount varying by source and participant.

With respect to this clone: Its antigen target is currently unknown. No base quality information exists; no much larger clone differs at one position.

One collaborating source in Seattle enrolled patients during active infection and followed them longitudinally through the course of disease. Whole blood was collected in K2EDTA tubes by collaborating institutions according to the institutions' own protocols. For TCRbeta analysis, collaborators shipped samples as frozen whole blood, isolated PBMCs, or DNA extracted from either of those sample types. Taken from the germline V gene (reference sequence), the CDR1 and CDR2 loops are SGHNT and YYREEE. Measured from the cysteine to the phenylalanine, the CDR3 is 15 residues long. Here the CDR3 DNA is all that survives: 45 bases in frame from base 1. A distance of 14 bases separates the germline ends of V and J, which lose 3 bases and 5 bases respectively. TCRbeta CDR3 regions were amplified from genomic DNA by means of the immunoSEQ Assay, a bias-controlled multiplex PCR. Per the source publication's procedure: The number of nucleated cells in each sample was estimated by amplification of reference gene primers within the assay. To quantify the absolute abundance of each unique TCRbeta CDR3 rearrangement, sequence reads were collapsed and filtered. For each sample, productive Simpson clonality was calculated as the square root of Simpson's diversity index over productive rearrangements. TCRdb re-hosts the immuneACCESS table, in-frame sequences only. Its copies lack some clones; in the studies checked, an unresolved V gene accounts for under half of them, and the cause for the rest is not known. From that table come the V and J calls and clone size; the DNA was used to work out D and trimming. The sample table shows roughly 380,000 clones, and about nine tenths are seen once. The top ten clones comprise roughly 1.4% of the sample.

The chain couples TRBV5-4 to TRBJ2-2, with a weak D call of TRBD2 (6 bases match). This clonotype originated in a woman between 35 and 50 years old with COVID-19, enrolled during active disease. The sequenced sample consisted of peripheral blood. At the DNA level, the sequence is TGTGCCAGCAGCTCACCGGGACTGCCGACCGGGGAGCTGTTTTTT. It specifies CASSSPGLPTGELFF.